Below are 14 T cell receptor beta chains sequenced from a single sample in a study of beta chain features in type 1 diabetes (dated by TCRdb to the late 2010s). Receptor libraries were prepared by the immunoSEQ multiplex PCR assay. The entire isolated RNA was reverse transcribed using the High Capacity cDNA Reverse Transcription Kit, and thus expressed TCRB transcripts were sequenced. TCRdb's version of the immuneACCESS table is confined to in-frame rearrangements and falls short of the full clone set. An unresolved V gene accounts for under half of the shortfall where checked; the remainder is of unknown origin. The sample table contains under 250,000 clones; only one count was recorded for roughly 15% of them. The ten largest clones take up 0.025% to 0.03% of the sample. The sequenced material came from naive CD4+ T cells from blood. What this sample's cell subset or site label stands for: true naive CD4+ T cells. Receptors were obtained from a woman aged 40 to 50 in good health.

This clone was observed a few times. This CDR3 is also generated by other DNA sequences in the sample. The rearrangement links TRBV6-5 to TRBJ2-3, with D maybe TRBD2 (6 bases). The V gene's germline CDR1 is MNHEY and CDR2 SVGAGI. There are 15 residues in the CDR3. With 2 bases removed from V and 1 base from J, the gap between germline ends came to 10 bases. The CDR3 bases are TGTGCCAGCAGTTACCGCACGGGGGGCACAGATACGCAGTATTTT. It specifies CASSYRTGGTDTQYF.

This clone was counted between two and nine times. The chain links TRBV2 to TRBJ1-1; 7 bases line up with TRBD1. The germline gives CDR1 SNHLY, CDR2 FYNNEI. V was pared by 2 bases and J by 1 base, with 4 bases of the junction left unmatched. The CDR3 covers 15 residues. The CDR3 here is CASSEIQGPNTEAFF. The CDR3 nucleotides are TGTGCCAGCAGTGAAATACAGGGGCCGAACACTGAAGCTTTCTTT.

The V and J genes are TRBV29-1 and TRBJ1-2, with 7 nucleotides matching TRBD1. Trimming took 7 bases from V and 5 from J; bases not matched to a gene: 25. Germline lookup yields CDR1 SQVTM and CDR2 ANQGSEA. This CDR3 is 18 amino acids long. The CDR3 here is CSAALAGAGGPGRYGYTF. The CDR3 nucleotides are TGCAGCGCGGCTCTAGCAGGGGCAGGGGGTCCGGGGCGGTATGGCTACACCTTC.

The V gene is TRBV18, the J gene TRBJ1-6; D is unclear. V shed 3 bases and J shed 0 bases, with 15 bases lying between them. This CDR3 contains 18 residues. Germline V gene sequence: CDR1 KGHSH, CDR2 LQKENI. CDR3 in amino acids: CASSPPRINSSYNSPLHF. CDR3 DNA sequence: TGTGCCAGCTCACCTCCCCGGATCAACAGCTCCTATAATTCACCCCTCCACTTT.

This clone was found a few times. The chain combines TRBV11-2 with TRBJ2-3; perhaps TRBD2 as D (5 bases). V was shortened by 1 base and J by 4 bases, with 21 bases between the two germline ends. CDR3 length: 18 residues. Germline values: CDR1 SGHAT, CDR2 FQNNGV. In nucleotides, the CDR3 is TGTGCCAGCAGCTTAGTCCCGGGATCTAGTTCAGGATCAGATACGCAGTATTTT. This translates into CASSLVPGSSSGSDTQYF.

Only a few counts were recorded for this clone. This chain uses TRBV5-1 with TRBJ1-2; 7 bases line up with TRBD1. V was clipped by 4 bases and J by 1 base; unmatched bases: 7. Germline assignment: CDR1 SGHRS and CDR2 YFSETQ. The CDR3 has 15 amino acids. The CDR3 DNA follows: TGCGCCAGCAGCCCACGGACAGGCTATAACTATGGCTACACCTTC. Translated, it gives CASSPRTGYNYGYTF. Complete variable domain (other parts from reference TRBV5-1 and TRBJ1-2): KAGVTQTPRYLIKTRGQQVTLSCSPISGHRSVSWYQQTPGQGLQFLFEYFSETQRNKGNFPGRFSGRQFSNSRSEMNVSTLELGDSALYLCASSPRTGYNYGYTFGSGTRLTVV.

Here the CDR3 reads CASTGTGGNQPQHF. The CDR3 bases are TGTGCCAGTACCGGGACAGGGGGTAATCAGCCCCAGCATTTT. The chain is built from TRBV19 and TRBJ1-5; 11 nucleotides match TRBD1. CDR3 length equals 14 residues. The J segment lost 4 bases and the V segment lost 7 bases, leaving 3 bases of the junction unmatched. Germline CDR1 reads LNHDA; CDR2 reads SQIVND (reference sequence).

CDR3 DNA: TGTGCCAGCAGCTTCGGTCGAACCGCCTACGAGCAGTACTTC. Protein sequence: CASSFGRTAYEQYF. The V and J genes are TRBV5-4 and TRBJ2-7, with D unresolved. V was pared by 2 bases and J by 2 bases, with 11 bases between. In germline, CDR1 is SGHNT, CDR2 YYREEE (reference sequence). The CDR3 is 14 residues long.

The chain uses TRBV19 and TRBJ2-7; D ambiguous. The CDR3 spans 13 residues. Trimming took 4 bases from V and 0 from J, leaving 7 bases between them. Germline values: CDR1 LNHDA, CDR2 SQIVND (reference sequence). The chain's CDR3 is CASSTQASYEQYF. Written as DNA, the CDR3 is TGTGCCAGTAGTACCCAGGCCTCCTACGAGCAGTACTTC.

The rearrangement uses TRBV19 and TRBJ2-7; D is undetermined. The CDR3 is 13 residues long. CDR1 is LNHDA, CDR2 SQIVND, per germline (reference sequence). The V gene lost 6 bases and the J gene lost 5 bases, with 14 bases spanning the gap. The CDR3 coding sequence is TGTGCCAGTAGCCCGAGACTCCGGGACGAGCAGTACTTC. Translation: CASSPRLRDEQYF.

This clone has more than one count but fewer than ten. This chain links TRBV7-8 with TRBJ2-3, with D perhaps TRBD1 (6 bases). The CDR3 length is 15 residues. V shed 1 base and J shed 2 bases, with 10 bases lying between them. Germline CDR1 and CDR2: SGHVS and FQNEAQ. Written as DNA, the CDR3 is TGTGCCAGCAGCTTAGGGGACACCTACACAGATACGCAGTATTTT. Its protein is CASSLGDTYTDTQYF.

This rearrangement joins TRBV27 to TRBJ1-4; TRBD1 is a possible D gene (6 bases). This CDR3 is 14 amino acids long. Germline-derived CDR1 and CDR2 are MNHEY and SMNVEV (reference sequence). V was shortened by 2 bases and J by 8 bases, with 12 bases between the two germline ends. CDR3 protein: CASSLEGVGEKLFF. DNA for the CDR3: TGTGCCAGCAGTTTAGAGGGGGTAGGGGAAAAACTGTTTTTT.

This clone was seen only a few times. The chain links TRBV7-9 to TRBJ2-2; the D is unclear. The germline V and J ends were trimmed by 5 bases and 0 bases, with 13 bases remaining between them. This CDR3 comprises 16 residues. The germline V gene encodes CDR1 SEHNR and CDR2 FQNEAQ (reference sequence). CDR3: CASSPPATTNTGELFF. The CDR3 region has the DNA TGTGCCAGCAGCCCTCCAGCAACTACGAACACCGGGGAGCTGTTTTTT.

This clone turned up a few times. The rearrangement uses TRBV2 and TRBJ2-5; tentatively, D is TRBD2 (5 bases). The CDR3 extends over 13 amino acids. The V gene's germline CDR1 is SNHLY and CDR2 FYNNEI. Trimming left V 8 bases short and J 5 bases short, with 15 bases between. In nucleotides, the CDR3 is TGTGCCAGCGGAGGAAGGGTCCGGGAGACCCAGTACTTC. Protein sequence: CASGGRVRETQYF. The whole variable domain, filled in from reference TRBV2 and TRBJ2-5, reads EPEVTQTPSHQVTQMGQEVILRCVPISNHLYFYWYRQILGQKVEFLVSFYNNEISEKSEIFDDQFSVERPDGSNFTLKIRSTKLEDSAMYFCASGGRVRETQYFGPGTRLLVL.